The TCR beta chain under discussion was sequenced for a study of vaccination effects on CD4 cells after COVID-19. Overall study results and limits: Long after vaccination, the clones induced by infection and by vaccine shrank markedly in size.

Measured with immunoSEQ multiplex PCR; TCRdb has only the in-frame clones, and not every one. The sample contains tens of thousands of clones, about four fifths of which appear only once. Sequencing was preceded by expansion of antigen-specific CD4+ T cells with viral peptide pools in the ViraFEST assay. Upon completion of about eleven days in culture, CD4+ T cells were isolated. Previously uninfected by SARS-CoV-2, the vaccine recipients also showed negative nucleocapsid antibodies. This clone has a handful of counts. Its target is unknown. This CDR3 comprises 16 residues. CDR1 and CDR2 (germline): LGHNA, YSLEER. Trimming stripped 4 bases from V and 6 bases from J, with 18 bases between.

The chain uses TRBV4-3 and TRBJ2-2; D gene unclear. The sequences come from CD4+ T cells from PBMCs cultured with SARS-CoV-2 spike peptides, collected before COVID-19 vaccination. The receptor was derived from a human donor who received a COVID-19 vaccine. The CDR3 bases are TGCGCCAGCAGCCTTCCAGCCGGGCCGTTCTCCGGGGAGCTGTTTTTT. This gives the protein CASSLPAGPFSGELFF.